Listed below are T cell receptor beta chains from one sample, sequenced in a study of blood T cell repertoires in COVID-19. Libraries were prepared by immunoSEQ multiplex PCR; TCRdb keeps only in-frame clonotypes and omits some of them. The table lists some 460,000 clones, about nine tenths of them singletons, with approximately 0.7% in the top ten. The sequenced sample consisted of PBMCs or T cells enriched from blood (not recorded which). Receptors were obtained from a woman aged 18 to 35 who had recovered from COVID-19. Both conserved end residues are part of each CDR3. The D gene is left open where the match is weak. Not every row has a clone size; where given, it reads once, few, many or a size class.

D	size	J	V	CDR3	DNA
TRBD2	NA	TRBJ2-2	TRBV3-1/TRBV3-2	CASSSSGGASGELFF	TGTGCCAGCAGTTCGAGCGGGGGGGCCTCCGGGGAGCTGTTTTTT
NA	NA	TRBJ1-2	TRBV4-1	CASSQDRGGRGNYGYTF	TGCGCCAGCAGCCAAGATCGAGGTGGCCGGGGAAACTATGGCTACACCTTC
NA	few	TRBJ1-2	TRBV30	CAWSMGRLNYGYTF	TGTGCCTGGTCGATGGGGAGGTTAAACTATGGCTACACCTTC
TRBD1	NA	TRBJ1-2	TRBV5-6	CASSPGTGGLNYGYTF	TGTGCCAGCAGCCCCGGGACAGGGGGCTTAAACTATGGCTACACCTTC
NA	NA	TRBJ1-6	TRBV5-1	CASSLSEDSPLHF	TGCGCCAGCAGCTTGAGTGAGGATTCACCCCTCCACTTT
NA	NA	TRBJ1-1	TRBV6-5	CASSSTAREAFF	TGTGCCAGCAGTTCAACAGCCCGGGAAGCTTTCTTT
NA	NA	TRBJ2-1	TRBV3-1/TRBV3-2	CASSPNPPGVSDNEQFF	TGTGCCAGCAGCCCCAACCCCCCGGGGGTAAGTGACAATGAGCAGTTCTTC
NA	few	TRBJ2-4	TRBV11-2	CASSSYSAKNIQYF	TGTGCCAGCAGCTCCTATTCAGCCAAAAACATTCAGTACTTC
NA	NA	TRBJ1-1	TRBV5-4	CASSLIGQTEAFF	TGTGCCAGCTCCCTGATCGGACAAACTGAAGCTTTCTTT
NA	NA	TRBJ1-3	TRBV4-1	CASSQEVGSFSGNTIYF	TGCGCCAGCAGCCAAGAGGTTGGTAGCTTCTCTGGAAACACCATATATTTT
TRBD1	NA	TRBJ1-2	TRBV29-1	CSVPGQGVHGYTF	TGCAGCGTCCCGGGACAGGGGGTACATGGCTACACCTTC
NA	NA	TRBJ1-2	TRBV6-1	CASSEGQGYTF	TGTGCCAGCAGTGAAGGTCAGGGCTACACCTTC
NA	NA	TRBJ1-3	TRBV14	CASSQVVGTSGNTIYF	TGTGCCAGCAGCCAAGTAGTCGGTACCTCTGGAAACACCATATATTTT
NA	NA	TRBJ2-1	TRBV6-4	CASSDQEGSSYNEQFF	TGTGCCAGCAGTGATCAAGAGGGATCTTCCTACAATGAGCAGTTCTTC
TRBD1	NA	TRBJ2-1	TRBV19	CASSIVEGRGFEQFF	TGTGCCAGTAGTATAGTAGAGGGCAGGGGGTTCGAGCAGTTCTTC
NA	NA	TRBJ2-2	TRBV10-1	CANPKPPRELFF	TGCGCCAACCCTAAACCCCCCAGGGAGCTGTTTTTT
NA	NA	TRBJ1-4	TRBV21-1	CASSAGTVNEKLFF	TGTGCCAGCAGCGCCGGGACTGTTAATGAAAAACTGTTTTTT
TRBD1	once	TRBJ1-1	TRBV2	CASSERGQGTEAFF	TGTGCCAGCAGTGAAAGGGGGCAGGGGACTGAAGCTTTCTTT
NA	NA	TRBJ1-5	TRBV19	CASSMLAGENDQPQHF	TGTGCCAGTAGTATGCTGGCAGGGGAGAATGATCAGCCCCAGCATTTT
TRBD1	NA	TRBJ1-6	TRBV5-6	CASSFYTLLDRAQAF	TGTGCCAGCAGCTTTTACACTTTATTGGACAGGGCTCAGGCTTTT
NA	NA	TRBJ2-7	TRBV5-1	CASSLGSGFYEQYF	TGCGCCAGCAGCTTGGGTTCAGGCTTCTACGAGCAGTACTTC
NA	NA	TRBJ1-1	TRBV28	CASSPIGIAEAFF	TGTGCCAGCAGTCCCATCGGGATAGCTGAAGCTTTCTTT
NA	NA	TRBJ1-4	TRBV11-2	CASSLGGLTSEKLFF	TGTGCCAGCAGCTTAGGAGGGTTGACTAGCGAAAAACTGTTTTTT